The rows below give T cell receptor beta chains drawn from one sample of a study of OX40 agonist ivuxolimab in advanced cancers. The protocol was immunoSEQ multiplex PCR, while the TCRdb copy is restricted to in-frame clones and leaves out a portion. Among approximately 19,000 clones listed, about nine tenths were seen once. The starting material was CD4+ or CD8+ T cells sorted from blood, obtained in a trial of the OX40 agonist ivuxolimab. These receptors were obtained from an adult with an advanced solid tumor such as melanoma, head and neck, liver or kidney cancer. The CDR3 runs from the conserved cysteine through the conserved F or W. A D gene is named only where the DNA matches it firmly. Clone size is shown for a subset of rows, as once, few, many or a class of expanded clone.

d_gene,v_gene,abundance,j_gene,CDR3nt,CDR3aa
.,TRBV28,.,TRBJ2-7,TGTGCCAGCAGTTTAACGGGGGAGACCTACGAGCAGTACTTC,CASSLTGETYEQYF
.,TRBV7-9,.,TRBJ2-1,TGTGCCAGCAGCTTAGCAACCGGGAATGAGCAGTTCTTC,CASSLATGNEQFF
.,TRBV14,.,TRBJ1-2,TGTGCCAGCAGCCAAGATCGAGGGGGGGGTGGCTACACCTTC,CASSQDRGGGGYTF
TRBD2,TRBV28,few,TRBJ2-7,TGTGCCAGCAGTGAAGTCGGGGGGGCCCCTTCCTACGAGCAGTACTTC,CASSEVGGAPSYEQYF
.,TRBV5-1,.,TRBJ2-5,TGCGCCAGCAGCTACTGGACAACTCAAGAGACCCAGTACTTC,CASSYWTTQETQYF
TRBD1,TRBV10-1,.,TRBJ2-1,TGCGCCAGCAGCCTGGACAGGGGGCTTTACAATGAGCAGTTCTTC,CASSLDRGLYNEQFF
.,TRBV28,.,TRBJ2-1,TGTGCCACTTATACCTACAGGGTTCAAGACAATGAGCAGTTCTTC,CATYTYRVQDNEQFF
.,TRBV28,.,TRBJ2-7,TGTGCCAGCAGTTTCTCTGCAGACGAGCAGTACTTC,CASSFSADEQYF
.,TRBV11-2,once,TRBJ2-7,TGTGCCAGCACGATTGTGGGGTACGAGCAGTACTTC,CASTIVGYEQYF
TRBD2,TRBV13,few,TRBJ2-7,TGTGCCAGCAGCCTACTAGCGGGAGTTGGCGAGCAGTACTTC,CASSLLAGVGEQYF
TRBD1,TRBV4-1,.,TRBJ2-7,TGCGCCAGCAGCCAAGAAGGACCCTTAGGGACAGGGGCGCACTACGAGCAGTACTTC,CASSQEGPLGTGAHYEQYF
TRBD2,TRBV4-2,once,TRBJ2-1,TGTGCCAGCAGCCAAGAGGGTCTAGCGGTTTGGGATGAGCAGTTCTTC,CASSQEGLAVWDEQFF
.,TRBV28,once,TRBJ1-6,TGTGCCAGCAGTTTATGGGGACGGTATAATTCACCCCTCCACTTT,CASSLWGRYNSPLHF
.,TRBV9,.,TRBJ1-4,TGTGCCAGCAGTTCTACCTCCCGGGACGGCGGGGAAAAACTGTTTTTT,CASSSTSRDGGEKLFF
TRBD1,TRBV15,.,TRBJ1-6,TGTGCCACCAGCAGAGATTCTAATTCCGGGACAGGGGTTTTACCCCTCCACTTT,CATSRDSNSGTGVLPLHF
TRBD1,TRBV2,.,TRBJ2-7,TGTGCCAGCACCGGAAGGGGGCGTTACTCCTACGAGCAGTACTTC,CASTGRGRYSYEQYF
.,TRBV7-3,few,TRBJ2-3,TGTGCCAGCAGCCCTTTTGGGACCACAGATACGCAGTATTTT,CASSPFGTTDTQYF
.,TRBV29-1,few,TRBJ1-5,TGCAGCGTAGGGGAGGGGATTCGACAGCCCCAGCATTTT,CSVGEGIRQPQHF
.,TRBV19,.,TRBJ1-6,TGTGCCAGCGGATTCTCACCCCTCCACTTT,CASGFSPLHF
.,TRBV28,.,TRBJ2-7,TGTGCCAGCAGTTTGCCCAGGAGCTCCTACGAGCAGTACTTC,CASSLPRSSYEQYF
.,TRBV11-2,.,TRBJ1-1,TGTGCCAGCAGCTCTCCCCCATCCCCTGGGAACACTGAAGCTTTCTTT,CASSSPPSPGNTEAFF
.,TRBV11-3,.,TRBJ1-4,TGTGCCAGCAGCTTAACAGGATCGACTAATGAAAAACTGTTTTTT,CASSLTGSTNEKLFF
.,TRBV11-3,once,TRBJ2-3,TGTGCCAGCAGCCCGTTCAACACAGATACGCAGTATTTT,CASSPFNTDTQYF
.,TRBV9,.,TRBJ1-1,TGTGCCAGCAGCAATAGCCTACAGGGAGGAGACACTGAAGCTTTCTTT,CASSNSLQGGDTEAFF
TRBD1,TRBV18,.,TRBJ1-2,TGTGCCAGCTCACCGGGACAGGGCCTGTATGGCTACACCTTC,CASSPGQGLYGYTF
.,TRBV27,.,TRBJ2-7,TGTGCCAGCAGTTCCCATCTTCAGTTTCAATCTATCTACGAGCAGTACTTC,CASSSHLQFQSIYEQYF
TRBD2,TRBV7-2,.,TRBJ2-1,TGTGCCAGCAGCTCCCAACTAGCGGGGAGCCGGAATGAGCAGTTCTTC,CASSSQLAGSRNEQFF
.,TRBV6-6,.,TRBJ1-2,TGTGCCTCGCGGGGCATCCCAGGTGATGGCTACACCTTC,CASRGIPGDGYTF
.,TRBV28,.,TRBJ1-5,TGTGCCAGCAGTGGGGGGGCTCAGCCCCAGCATTTT,CASSGGAQPQHF
.,TRBV2,.,TRBJ2-3,TGTGCCACTCAGGACAGCTACGGGAGGTCAGATACGCAGTATTTT,CATQDSYGRSDTQYF
.,TRBV19,.,TRBJ1-5,TGTGCCAGTAGTATAGAGGCGGCGACAGGCTATAGCAATCAGCCCCAGCATTTT,CASSIEAATGYSNQPQHF
TRBD1,TRBV5-1,.,TRBJ1-1,TGCGCCAGCAGCTCCTTAGGACAGGGCTACACTGAAGCTTTCTTT,CASSSLGQGYTEAFF
TRBD2,TRBV27,.,TRBJ2-7,TGTGCCAGCAGGGTGGGAGTTTTAGCGGGACCCTACGAGCAGTACTTC,CASRVGVLAGPYEQYF
TRBD2,TRBV30,few,TRBJ2-3,TGTGCCTGGAGACTCGGACTAGCGGGAGGGGTAGATACGCAGTATTTT,CAWRLGLAGGVDTQYF
.,TRBV14,.,TRBJ1-6,TGTGCCAGCAGCCCCAGCACCAGAGCCCTCCACTTT,CASSPSTRALHF
.,TRBV20-1,.,TRBJ1-2,TGCAGTGCACGAAACTATGGCTACACCTTC,CSARNYGYTF
.,TRBV1,.,TRBJ2-4,TGCACCAGCAGCCAAGGAGCGGGGCGCTGCCCCAAAAACATTCAGTACTTC,CTSSQGAGRCPKNIQYF
TRBD1,TRBV23-1,.,TRBJ2-5,TGCGCCAGCAGTCACGGACAGGGGAAGACCCAGTACTTC,CASSHGQGKTQYF
.,TRBV21-1,.,TRBJ2-2,TGTGCCAGCAGCAAAGGTAAATGGGACAGGAACACCGGGGAGCTGTTTTTT,CASSKGKWDRNTGELFF
.,TRBV7-2,.,TRBJ2-7,TGTGCCAGCAGCTTAAGTTCGGCGGCGCCAGGGGCAGGCGAGCAGTACTTC,CASSLSSAAPGAGEQYF
.,TRBV21-1,.,TRBJ2-7,TGTGCCAGCAGCCCTCAGACAGAGTACGAGCAGTACTTC,CASSPQTEYEQYF
TRBD1,TRBV28,.,TRBJ2-7,TGTGCCAGCAGATGGGACAGGGGACCCGAGCAGTACTTC,CASRWDRGPEQYF
.,TRBV6-1,few,TRBJ1-4,TGTGCCAGCAGGGGGTCGGGCGGGGGTGATGAAAAACTGTTTTTT,CASRGSGGGDEKLFF
TRBD1,TRBV29-1,.,TRBJ2-1,TGCAGCGTAGGCCTGACAGGGAGCTCCTACAATGAGCAGTTCTTC,CSVGLTGSSYNEQFF
.,TRBV10-3,.,TRBJ1-1,TGTGCCATCACGGTTGGTCCGCCGAACACTGAAGCTTTCTTT,CAITVGPPNTEAFF
TRBD1,TRBV4-1,.,TRBJ2-7,TGCGCCAGCAGCCAAGGGGACAGGGGTTGGGAGCAGTACTTC,CASSQGDRGWEQYF
.,TRBV28,few,TRBJ1-2,TGTGCCAGCAGCCCGACCGGGACCCCTAACTATGGCTACACCTTC,CASSPTGTPNYGYTF
.,TRBV7-9,.,TRBJ2-7,TGTGCCAGCAGCCCTACGGATATCTACGAGCAGTACTTC,CASSPTDIYEQYF
TRBD2,TRBV7-9,.,TRBJ2-1,TGTGCCAGCAGCTTAAGGCCCAGCGGGGGGGAAAACAATGAGCAGTTCTTC,CASSLRPSGGENNEQFF